The 19 T cell receptor beta chains reported below all come from one sample, sequenced in a study of blood T cells in healthy people across ages. It was with a sample-barcoded 5' primer and a J-beta primer mix that a second PCR of roughly 6 to 12 cycles was run. TCRdb fed the 5' RACE reads into MiXCR, producing one record per CDR3 protein. This table holds more than 800,000 distinct CDR3 sequences, 45% found once. Sequencing input: blood. Receptors were obtained from a woman aged 55-75 years in good health.

This chain links TRBV12-3 or TRBV12-4 with TRBJ2-1; 12 bases align to TRBD2. This CDR3 contains 15 residues. Losses at the gene ends were 6 bases for V and 2 bases for J; bases not matched to a gene: 2. CDR3 region: CASSSSGRAYNEQFF. As DNA, the CDR3 is TGTGCCAGCAGCTCTAGCGGGAGGGCCTACAATGAGCAGTTCTTC.

The V and J genes are TRBV7-2 and TRBJ2-7; D not resolved. V was clipped by 5 bases and J by 2 bases, with 13 bases between them. The CDR3 totals 14 residues. The germline CDR1 and CDR2 sequences are SGHTA and FQGNSA. CDR3 residues: CASSLGRKTYEQYF. DNA for the CDR3: TGTGCCAGCAGCCTCGGTCGTAAAACCTACGAGCAGTACTTC.

The chain links TRBV21-1 to TRBJ2-7; the D call in the table, TRBD1, was not verified against the DNA. TRBV21-1 counts as a pseudogene. The CDR3 covers 16 residues. This chain's CDR3 is CASSTRGTGVHNEQYF. The CDR3 nucleotides read TGTGCCAGCAGCACGAGGGGTACAGGGGTCCACAATGAGCAGTACTTC.

The V call is TRBV5-5, the J call TRBJ2-6; D is ambiguous. V dropped 3 bases and J dropped 0 bases, with 13 bases sitting between them. Per the germline V gene, CDR1 is SGHKS and CDR2 is YYEKEE (reference sequence). The CDR3 consists of 17 residues. The CDR3 loop reads CASSWVDHSSGANVLTF. The CDR3 coding sequence is TGTGCCAGCAGCTGGGTGGACCACAGCTCTGGGGCCAACGTCCTGACTTTC. Complete variable domain (other parts from reference TRBV5-5 and TRBJ2-6): DAGVTQSPTHLIKTRGQQVTLRCSPISGHKSVSWYQQVLGQGPQFIFQYYEKEERGRGNFPDRFSARQFPNYSSELNVNALLLGDSALYLCASSWVDHSSGANVLTFGAGSRLTVL.

The sample holds a few counts of this clonotype. The chain carries TRBV7-2 and TRBJ2-7; TRBD2 agrees at 11 bases. Germline values: CDR1 SGHTA, CDR2 FQGNSA. V lost 5 bases, J lost 6 bases, and 9 bases stayed unmatched. CDR3 length: 15 residues. CDR3 loop: CASSTTSGTHGEQYF. In nucleotides, the CDR3 is TGTGCCAGCAGCACGACTAGCGGGACGCACGGCGAGCAGTACTTC.

The rearrangement links TRBV20-1 to TRBJ2-1; TRBD2 agrees at 15 bases. With V trimmed by 3 bases and J by 4 bases, 7 bases remained unmatched. Germline CDR1 DFQATT, CDR2 SNEGSKA (reference sequence). The CDR3 runs to 17 residues. The CDR3 reads CSASLGLAGGTYNEQFF. The CDR3 DNA is TGCAGTGCTAGCCTTGGACTAGCGGGAGGGACGTACAATGAGCAGTTCTTC.

This clonotype was seen only a few times. The rearrangement uses TRBV29-1 and TRBJ2-4; tentatively, D is TRBD1 (5 bases). The germline V gene has CDR1 SQVTM and CDR2 ANQGSEA. V lost 7 bases and J lost 7, with 14 bases in between. The CDR3 is made up of 12 amino acids. CDR3 in DNA: TGCAGCGCTGGAAGCAGGGTTAACATTCAGTACTTC. Encoded protein: CSAGSRVNIQYF.

V gene TRBV12-3 or TRBV12-4 combines with J gene TRBJ2-1, with 10 bases matching TRBD2. The CDR3 extends over 15 amino acids. With 6 bases clipped from V and 7 bases from J, the junction kept 9 bases outside the gene matches. CDR3 sequence reads: CASRQAGGPRNEQFF. The CDR3, as DNA: TGTGCCAGCAGACAAGCGGGAGGGCCTCGGAATGAGCAGTTCTTC.

J is TRBJ2-7 and V is TRBV20-1, with 13 bases matching TRBD2. In germline, CDR1 is DFQATT, CDR2 SNEGSKA (reference sequence). Trimming took 3 bases from V and 6 from J; bases not matched to a gene: 5. This CDR3 is built from 14 residues. The CDR3 bases are TGCAGTGCTAGCGGACTAGCGGGAGCGATCGAGCAGTACTTC. Translating gives CSASGLAGAIEQYF.

This clonotype was seen many times. J is TRBJ2-7 and V is TRBV29-1, with TRBD2 matching 7 bases. There are 13 residues in the CDR3. Germline V gene lookup returns CDR1 SQVTM and CDR2 ANQGSEA. With V trimmed by 6 bases and J by 2 bases, 7 bases remained unmatched. CDR3 nucleotides: TGCAGCGTCGCCAGCGGGACCACCTACGAGCAGTACTTC. This codes for CSVASGTTYEQYF.

The rearrangement joins TRBV20-1 to TRBJ2-7; D is unresolved. The CDR3 sequence is 15 residues long. Deletions cut 0 bases from V and 0 bases from J, with 12 bases between. Germline V CDR1 and CDR2: DFQATT, SNEGSKA (reference sequence). CDR3 in amino acids: CSARDLDASSYEQYF. The DNA of the CDR3 is TGCAGTGCTAGAGATCTAGATGCTAGCTCCTACGAGCAGTACTTC.

The chain is built from TRBV10-3 and TRBJ2-1, with D hard to call. Deletions cut 8 bases from V and 5 bases from J, with 7 bases between. Per the germline V gene, CDR1 is ENHRY and CDR2 is SYGVKD. The CDR3 spans 11 residues. The CDR3 region is CAISLDNEQFF. The CDR3 nucleotides read TGTGCCATCTCATTGGACAATGAGCAGTTCTTC.

This clonotype has only a few counts. The chain is built from TRBV7-2 and TRBJ1-1; D is unresolved. Germline CDR1 reads SGHTA; CDR2 reads FQGNSA. The ends were cut back, 3 bases at V and 4 bases at J, with 6 bases in the middle. The CDR3 runs to 12 residues. The CDR3 nucleotides read TGTGCCAGCAGCTTCCGGTCCACTGAAGCTTTCTTT. This translates into CASSFRSTEAFF.

V gene TRBV7-6 combines with J gene TRBJ2-5; no definite D call. The V gene's germline CDR1 is SGHVS and CDR2 FNYEAQ. CDR3 length equals 14 residues. Trimming removed 5 bases at V and 2 bases at J, with 12 bases between. The CDR3 bases are TGTGCCAGCAGCCCCATGGGCGGTCAAGAGACCCAGTACTTC. This encodes CASSPMGGQETQYF.

This clonotype occurred a few times. The CDR3 DNA follows: TGTGCCAGCAGTTTAGACAGCTTGAACACTGAAGCTTTCTTT. Residues: CASSLDSLNTEAFF. The chain carries TRBV28 and TRBJ1-1; D possibly corresponds to TRBD1 (5 bases). V shed 2 bases and J shed 0 bases, with 7 bases lying between them. The CDR3 totals 14 residues. Germline CDR1 reads MDHEN; CDR2 reads SYDVKM.

A remark on this clonotype: A single base separates this from a much larger clone, so it may be a read error. The V call is TRBV5-5, the J call TRBJ2-1; D unclear. Trimming stripped 4 bases from V and 6 bases from J, with 11 bases between. The CDR3 is 13 residues long. The germline V gene encodes CDR1 SGHKS and CDR2 YYEKEE (reference sequence). CDR3 coding DNA: TGTGCCAGCAGCCCGACAACCTGCAATGAGCAGTTCTTC. Protein product: CASSPTTCNEQFF.

The gene calls are TRBV5-1 and TRBJ2-1; 11 bases are shared with TRBD2. The V segment lost 0 bases and the J segment 12 bases; nucleotides outside the gene matches: 17. The CDR3 loop spans 18 amino acids. CDR1 and CDR2 from the germline V gene are SGHRS and YFSETQ. In DNA, the CDR3 is TGCGCCAGCAGCTTGGAGGGATCACTAGCGGGAGACTCCTATGGGCAGTTCTTC. This gives the protein CASSLEGSLAGDSYGQFF.

This clonotype showed up just once. This chain uses TRBV4-2 with TRBJ1-6, with 8 bases that match TRBD1. CDR1 LGHNA and CDR2 YNFKEQ come from the germline V gene. V shed 3 bases and J 7 bases; nucleotides not matched to a gene: 5. CDR3 length: 15 residues. The DNA of the CDR3 is TGTGCCAGCAGCCAGCCGGGACAGGAAAATTCACCCCTCCACTTT. Translated, it gives CASSQPGQENSPLHF.

To note about this clonotype: The junction departs from the called germline gene at one end, perhaps through a read error. This chain connects TRBV2 to TRBJ1-5, with 10 bases aligning to TRBD1. This CDR3 is 15 amino acids long. Germline V gene data show CDR1 as SNHLY and CDR2 as FYNNEI. DNA for the CDR3: TGTGCCGGCAGTGGTCGGGACAGGGGTCGTCAGCCCCAGCATTTT. It encodes CAGSGRDRGRQPQHF.